This TCR beta chain came from a study of shared clonotypes between healthy human individuals. In the study overall: CD8 memory received one plate per donor, CD8 naive two, CD4 memory three and CD4 naive three. The study's findings and limits: Naive subsets, compared against memory subsets, generally had larger estimated richness values.

Every immunoSEQ plate was one replicate of a subset's evenly spread DNA. Here immunoSEQ multiplex PCR was the method, and the copy in TCRdb shows in-frame clones only, minus some. Of 2,500,000 or so clones listed, under 95% were seen once; the top ten hold 0.37%. Worth noting for this clone: The antigen remains undetermined.

The donors, healthy adults who were HIV-negative, had experienced no recent acute infections or vaccinations. The sequence was collected from a man between 18 and 29 years old in good health. Some clones in this sample may be carry-over from other donors' samples. Source material: naive CD4+ T cells from PBMCs. Regarding subset: CD45RA+ positively selected.

The DNA of the CDR3 is TGTGCCAGCAGTGCGGACAGGGTCCCCGGGGAGCTGTTTTTT. Residues: CASSADRVPGELFF. V and J are TRBV6-1 and TRBJ2-2; 8 nucleotides agree with TRBD1. Trimming removed 4 bases from V and 6 bases from J; junction bases left unmatched: 4. The CDR3 spans 14 residues. From germline, CDR1 is MNHNS and CDR2 SASEGT.